This entry concerns a single T cell receptor beta chain. The antigen is unknown. The data stem from a study of blood T cells in healthy people across ages. Study-level points and caveats: No one knew whether donors had CMV, which possibly confounded expanded clonotype changes. Naive and antigen-experienced cells could not be conclusively compared, given unsorted PBMCs. Per-million-T-cell TCR beta diversity fell roughly linearly with age.

A second roughly 6 to 11 cycle PCR used barcoded and J-beta primers. TCRdb re-analysed the 5' RACE reads in MiXCR, keeping a single row per CDR3 protein. The sample has 1.5 million to 2 million distinct CDR3 sequences, around half seen once. Trimming took 4 bases from V and 6 from J; bases not matched to a gene: 5. Germline V CDR1 and CDR2: SGHDT, YYEEEE. The CDR3 contains 13 residues. The sequence was obtained from a woman in her thirties or forties in good health. Sequenced sample: blood. The rearrangement links TRBV5-6 to TRBJ1-2, with 8 nucleotides matching TRBD1. The CDR3 DNA is TGTGCCAGCAGCCCGGACAGGGCTAATGGCTACACCTTC. It specifies CASSPDRANGYTF.